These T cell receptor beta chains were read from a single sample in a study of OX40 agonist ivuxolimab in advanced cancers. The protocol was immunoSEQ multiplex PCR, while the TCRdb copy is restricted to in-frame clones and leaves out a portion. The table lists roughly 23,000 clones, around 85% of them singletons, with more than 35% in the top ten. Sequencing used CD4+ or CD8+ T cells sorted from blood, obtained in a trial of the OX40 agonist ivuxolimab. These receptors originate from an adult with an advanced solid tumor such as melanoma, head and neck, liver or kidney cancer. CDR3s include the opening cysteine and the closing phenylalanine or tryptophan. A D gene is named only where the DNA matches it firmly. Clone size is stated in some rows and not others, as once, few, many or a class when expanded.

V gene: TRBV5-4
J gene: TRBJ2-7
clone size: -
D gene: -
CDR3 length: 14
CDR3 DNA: TGTGCCAGCAGCTTGCTCGGGGAGGTCTTCGAGCAGTACTTC
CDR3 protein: CASSLLGEVFEQYF

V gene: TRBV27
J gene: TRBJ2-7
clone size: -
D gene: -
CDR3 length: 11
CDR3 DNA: TGTGCCAGCAGTACCGCCTACGAGCAGTACTTC
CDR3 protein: CASSTAYEQYF

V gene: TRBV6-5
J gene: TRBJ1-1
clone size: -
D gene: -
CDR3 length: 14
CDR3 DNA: TGTGCCAGCAGTCTTCCCTCCGAGAACACTGAAGCTTTCTTT
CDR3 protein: CASSLPSENTEAFF

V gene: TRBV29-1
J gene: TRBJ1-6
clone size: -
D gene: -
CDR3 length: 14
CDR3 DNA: TGCAGCGTTGGGGACGGCCACGGAAATTCACCCCTCCACTTT
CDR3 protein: CSVGDGHGNSPLHF

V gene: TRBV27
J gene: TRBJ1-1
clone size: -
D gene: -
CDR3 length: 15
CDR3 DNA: TGTGCCAGCAGTTTATCTTCAGGGTTGGGCACTGAAGCTTTCTTT
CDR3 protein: CASSLSSGLGTEAFF

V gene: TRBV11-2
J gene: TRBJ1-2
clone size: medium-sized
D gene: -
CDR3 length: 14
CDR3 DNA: TGTGCCAGCAGCGGACAGTTAGTTAACTATGGCTACACCTTC
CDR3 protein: CASSGQLVNYGYTF

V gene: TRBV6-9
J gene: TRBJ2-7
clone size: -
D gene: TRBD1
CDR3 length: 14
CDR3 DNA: TGTGCCAGCAGTTTTGGGACAGGGGTGCTCGAGCAGTACTTC
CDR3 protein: CASSFGTGVLEQYF

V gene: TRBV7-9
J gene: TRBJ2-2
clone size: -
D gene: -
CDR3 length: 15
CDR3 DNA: TGTGCCAGCAGCCCCGTGGGGATAAGCACCGGGGAGCTGTTTTTT
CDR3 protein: CASSPVGISTGELFF

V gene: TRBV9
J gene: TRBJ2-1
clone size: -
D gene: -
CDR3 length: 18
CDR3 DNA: TGTGCCAGCAGCGCCCGCACTACGTACAGGGCAGGCTACAATGAGCAGTTCTTC
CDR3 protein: CASSARTTYRAGYNEQFF

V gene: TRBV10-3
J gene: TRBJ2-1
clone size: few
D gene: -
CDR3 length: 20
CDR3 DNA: TGTGCCATCAGTGATTTACTCGAAGGGAACGAGCGGGCCTCCTACAATGAGCAGTTCTTC
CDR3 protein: CAISDLLEGNERASYNEQFF

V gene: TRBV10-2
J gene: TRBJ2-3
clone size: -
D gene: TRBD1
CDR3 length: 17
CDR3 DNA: TGCGCCAGCAGTGAAGGAAGGGACAGGGGGTTTCGGGATACGCAGTATTTT
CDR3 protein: CASSEGRDRGFRDTQYF

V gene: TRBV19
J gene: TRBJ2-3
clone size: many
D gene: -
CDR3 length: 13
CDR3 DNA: TGTGCCAGTAGTATAGTAGACACAGATACGCAGTATTTT
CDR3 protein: CASSIVDTDTQYF

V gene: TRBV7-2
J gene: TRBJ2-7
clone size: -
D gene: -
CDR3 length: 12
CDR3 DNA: TGTGCCAGCAGCTTAGGGGAATACGAGCAGTACTTC
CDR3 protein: CASSLGEYEQYF

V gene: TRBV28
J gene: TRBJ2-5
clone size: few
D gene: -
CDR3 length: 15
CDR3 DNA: TGTGCCAGCAGTCTTGGGTCCCTGTACCAAGAGACCCAGTACTTC
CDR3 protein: CASSLGSLYQETQYF

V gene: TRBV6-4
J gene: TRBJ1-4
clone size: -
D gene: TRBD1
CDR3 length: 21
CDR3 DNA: TGTGCCAGCAGTGACGGGGGACAGGGGAGAACTAGAATTGCAACTAATGAAAAACTGTTTTTT
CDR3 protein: CASSDGGQGRTRIATNEKLFF

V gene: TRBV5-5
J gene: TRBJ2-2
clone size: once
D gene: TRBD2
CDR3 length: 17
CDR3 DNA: TGTGCCAGCAGCTTGGAACTAGCGGGGGCCTACACCGGGGAGCTGTTTTTT
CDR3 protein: CASSLELAGAYTGELFF

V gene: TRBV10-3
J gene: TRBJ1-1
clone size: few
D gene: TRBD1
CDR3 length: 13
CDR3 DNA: TGTGCCATCAGTGACAGGGGGTGGACTGAAGCTTTCTTT
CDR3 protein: CAISDRGWTEAFF

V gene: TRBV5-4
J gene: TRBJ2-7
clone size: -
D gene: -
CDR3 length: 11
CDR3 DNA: TGTGCCAGCAGCTTGGACTACGAGCAGTACTTC
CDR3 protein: CASSLDYEQYF

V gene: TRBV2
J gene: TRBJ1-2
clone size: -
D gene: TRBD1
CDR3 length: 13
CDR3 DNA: TGTGCCATCCAGGACAGGGACAACTATGGCTACACCTTC
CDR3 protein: CAIQDRDNYGYTF

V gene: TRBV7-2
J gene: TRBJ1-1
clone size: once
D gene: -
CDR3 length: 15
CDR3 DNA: TGTGCCAGCAGCTTTAGGGGGGGCGCGTACACTGAAGCTTTCTTT
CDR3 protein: CASSFRGGAYTEAFF

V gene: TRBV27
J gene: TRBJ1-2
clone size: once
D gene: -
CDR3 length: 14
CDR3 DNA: TGTGCCAGCACACAGGACGGAGCTAACTATGGCTACACCTTC
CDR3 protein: CASTQDGANYGYTF

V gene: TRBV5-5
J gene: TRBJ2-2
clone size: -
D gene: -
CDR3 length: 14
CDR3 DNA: TGTGCCAGCAGCTTGGACACCTACACCGGGGAGCTGTTTTTT
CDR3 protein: CASSLDTYTGELFF

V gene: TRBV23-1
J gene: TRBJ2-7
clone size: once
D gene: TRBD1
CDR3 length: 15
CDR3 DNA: TGCGCCAGCAGTCATCTCGGACAGGGGGCTTACGAGCAGTACTTC
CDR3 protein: CASSHLGQGAYEQYF

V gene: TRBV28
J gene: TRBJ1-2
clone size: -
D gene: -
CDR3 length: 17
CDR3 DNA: TGTGCCAGCAGTTCCTCGACTGACTTCAGGTATCACTATGGCTACACCTTC
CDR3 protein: CASSSSTDFRYHYGYTF

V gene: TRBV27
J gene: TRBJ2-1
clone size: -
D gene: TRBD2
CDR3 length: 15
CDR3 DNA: TGTGCCAGCAGTCCCATGTGGGGGGGGAGCAATGAGCAGTTCTTC
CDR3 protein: CASSPMWGGSNEQFF

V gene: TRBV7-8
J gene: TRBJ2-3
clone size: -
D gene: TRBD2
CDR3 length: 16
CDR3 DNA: TGTGCCAGCAGCATCCCTAGCGGGGGCAGCACAGATACGCAGTATTTT
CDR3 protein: CASSIPSGGSTDTQYF

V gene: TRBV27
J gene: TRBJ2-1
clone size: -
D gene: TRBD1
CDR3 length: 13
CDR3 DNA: TGTGCCAGCAGAACCGGGACAGGGGTTGAGCAGTTCTTC
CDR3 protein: CASRTGTGVEQFF

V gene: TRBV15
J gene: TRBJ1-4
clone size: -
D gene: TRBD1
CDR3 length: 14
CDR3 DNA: TGTGCCACCAGCAGCCAGGGGGCCGGGGAAAAACTGTTTTTT
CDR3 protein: CATSSQGAGEKLFF

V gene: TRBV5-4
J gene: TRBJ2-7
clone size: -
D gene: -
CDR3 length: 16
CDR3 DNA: TGTGCCAGCAGCTTGGCTGGGCCCGCCAGCTCCTACGAGCAGTACTTC
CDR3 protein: CASSLAGPASSYEQYF

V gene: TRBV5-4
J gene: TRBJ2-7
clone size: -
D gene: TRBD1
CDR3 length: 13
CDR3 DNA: TGTGCCAGCAGCCACGGGACAGTCTACGAGCAGTACTTC
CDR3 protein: CASSHGTVYEQYF

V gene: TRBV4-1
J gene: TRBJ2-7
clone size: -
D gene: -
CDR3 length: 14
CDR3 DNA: TGCGCCAGCAGCCAAGTAGGGCTAGCGTTCGAGCAGTACTTC
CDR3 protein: CASSQVGLAFEQYF

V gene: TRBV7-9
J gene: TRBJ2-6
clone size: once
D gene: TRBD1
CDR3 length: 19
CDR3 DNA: TGTGCCAGCAGCTTAGGTGCCGACAGGGTAGGCTCTGGGGCCAACGTCCTGACTTTC
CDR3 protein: CASSLGADRVGSGANVLTF

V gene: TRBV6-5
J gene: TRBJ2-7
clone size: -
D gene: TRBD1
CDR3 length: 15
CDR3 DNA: TGTGCCAGCAGTTACGGGACAGGGAATCCCTACGAGCAGTACTTC
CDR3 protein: CASSYGTGNPYEQYF

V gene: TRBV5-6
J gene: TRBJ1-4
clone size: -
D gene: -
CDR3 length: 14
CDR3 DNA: TGTGCCAGCAGCTTGGAAGGTGCTAATGAAAAACTGTTTTTT
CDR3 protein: CASSLEGANEKLFF

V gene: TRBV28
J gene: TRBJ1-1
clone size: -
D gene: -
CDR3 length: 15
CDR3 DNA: TGTGCCAGCAGTTCCCTGACGAGACAGGACACTGAAGCTTTCTTT
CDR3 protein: CASSSLTRQDTEAFF

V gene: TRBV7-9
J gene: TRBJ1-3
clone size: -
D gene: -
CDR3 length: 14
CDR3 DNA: TGTGCCAGCAGCTTACGAGCAGCGGAAAACACCATATATTTT
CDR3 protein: CASSLRAAENTIYF

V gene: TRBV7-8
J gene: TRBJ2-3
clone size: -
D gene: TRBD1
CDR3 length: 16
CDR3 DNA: TGTGCCAGCAGCTTAATCTCCGGACAGGGGGGAGATACGCAGTATTTT
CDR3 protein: CASSLISGQGGDTQYF

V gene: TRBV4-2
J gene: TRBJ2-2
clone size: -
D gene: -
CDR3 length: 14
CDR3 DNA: TGTGCCAGCAGCCAACTCGACAGTCCTCGGGAGCTGTTTTTT
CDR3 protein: CASSQLDSPRELFF

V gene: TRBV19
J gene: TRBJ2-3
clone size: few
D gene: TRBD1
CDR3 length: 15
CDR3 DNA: TGTGCCAGTAGGAAAACCGGGACAGGGGCAGATACGCAGTATTTT
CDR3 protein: CASRKTGTGADTQYF

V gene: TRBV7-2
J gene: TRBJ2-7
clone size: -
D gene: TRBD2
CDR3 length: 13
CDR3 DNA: TGTGCCAGCAGCCCTAGACTAGCGTACGAGCAGTACTTC
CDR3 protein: CASSPRLAYEQYF

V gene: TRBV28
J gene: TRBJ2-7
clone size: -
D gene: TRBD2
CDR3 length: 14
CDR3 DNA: TGTGCCAGCAGTTCTAGCGGGGGCCAATACGAGCAGTACTTC
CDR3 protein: CASSSSGGQYEQYF

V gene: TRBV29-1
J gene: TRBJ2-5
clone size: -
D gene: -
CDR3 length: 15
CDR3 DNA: TGCAGCGTTGAAGGGGGACAGGTGGGAGGGGAGACCCAGTACTTC
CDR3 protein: CSVEGGQVGGETQYF

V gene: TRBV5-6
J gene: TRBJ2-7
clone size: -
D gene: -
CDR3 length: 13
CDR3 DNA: TGTGCCAGCAGCCACCGGACATACCGCGAGCAGTACTTC
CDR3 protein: CASSHRTYREQYF

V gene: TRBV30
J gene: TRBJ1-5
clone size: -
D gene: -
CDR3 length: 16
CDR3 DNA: TGTGCCTGGAGCGACCAATGGGCAGGGTTGGGTCAGCCCCAGCATTTT
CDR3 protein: CAWSDQWAGLGQPQHF

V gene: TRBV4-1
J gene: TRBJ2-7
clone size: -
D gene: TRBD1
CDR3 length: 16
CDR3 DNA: TGCGCCAGCAGCCAGATTCCCGGGACAGGGGGCAACGAGCAGTACTTC
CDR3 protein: CASSQIPGTGGNEQYF

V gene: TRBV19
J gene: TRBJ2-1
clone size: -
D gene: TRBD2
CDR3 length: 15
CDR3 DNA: TGTGCCAGTAGTATCGGGACTAGCGGGTACAATGAGCAGTTCTTC
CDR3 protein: CASSIGTSGYNEQFF

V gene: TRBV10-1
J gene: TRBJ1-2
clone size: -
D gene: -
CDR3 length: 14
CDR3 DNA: TGCGCCAGCAGTGAGCCAGGACGGCTCTATGGCTACACCTTC
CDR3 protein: CASSEPGRLYGYTF

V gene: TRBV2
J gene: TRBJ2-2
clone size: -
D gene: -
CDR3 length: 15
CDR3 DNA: TGTGCCAGCAGTCACGGAAGGGTTAGTCCCGGGGAGCTGTTTTTT
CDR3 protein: CASSHGRVSPGELFF

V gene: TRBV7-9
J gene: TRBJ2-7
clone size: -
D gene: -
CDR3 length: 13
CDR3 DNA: TGTGCCAGCAGCGCCGCTGATGGCTACGAGCAGTACTTC
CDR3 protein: CASSAADGYEQYF

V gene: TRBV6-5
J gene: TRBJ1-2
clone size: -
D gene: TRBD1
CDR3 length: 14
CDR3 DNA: TGTGCCAGCAGTTACCGGGACAGAAACTATGGCTACACCTTC
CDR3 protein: CASSYRDRNYGYTF

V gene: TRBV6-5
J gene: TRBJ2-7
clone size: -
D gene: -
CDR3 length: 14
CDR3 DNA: TGTGCCAGCTCCGGGGACGGTCTGTTAGCGGTGCAGTACTTC
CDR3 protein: CASSGDGLLAVQYF

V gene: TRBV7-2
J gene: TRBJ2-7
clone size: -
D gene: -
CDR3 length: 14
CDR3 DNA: TGTGCCAGCAGCCCTTGGGGTGGCAACTACGAGCAGTACTTC
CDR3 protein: CASSPWGGNYEQYF

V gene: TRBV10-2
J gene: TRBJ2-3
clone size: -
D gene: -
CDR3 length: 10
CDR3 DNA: TGCGCCAGCCAGTATCGAGGTCGGTATTTT
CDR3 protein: CASQYRGRYF

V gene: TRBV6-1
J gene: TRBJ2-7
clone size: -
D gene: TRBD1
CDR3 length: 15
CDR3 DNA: TGTGCCAGCATCCTAACCGGGACAGGGTACTACGAGCAGTACTTC
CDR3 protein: CASILTGTGYYEQYF

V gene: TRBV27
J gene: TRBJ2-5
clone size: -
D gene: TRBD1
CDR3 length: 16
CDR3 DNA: TGTGCCAGCAGTTCCTGGGCAGGGGGAGATTACGGGACCCAGTACTTC
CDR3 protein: CASSSWAGGDYGTQYF

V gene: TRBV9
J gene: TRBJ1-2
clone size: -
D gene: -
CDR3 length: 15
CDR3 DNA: TGTGCCAGCAGCCCCAGAGTAGGAGGGTGGCATGGCTACACCTTC
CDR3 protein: CASSPRVGGWHGYTF

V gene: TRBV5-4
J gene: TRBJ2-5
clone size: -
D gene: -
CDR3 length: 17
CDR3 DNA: TGTGCCAGCAGCTCGTTGGACTACTCACCCCAACAAGAGACCCAGTACTTC
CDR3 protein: CASSSLDYSPQQETQYF

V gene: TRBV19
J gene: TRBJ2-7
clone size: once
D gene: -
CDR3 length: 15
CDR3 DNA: TGTGCCAGTAGTATAGTAGGAGGGGGGAGCTACGAGCAGTACTTC
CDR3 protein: CASSIVGGGSYEQYF

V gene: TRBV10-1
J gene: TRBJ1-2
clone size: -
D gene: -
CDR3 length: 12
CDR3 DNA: TGCGCCAGCATGGCGCTAAACTATGGCTACACCTTC
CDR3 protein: CASMALNYGYTF

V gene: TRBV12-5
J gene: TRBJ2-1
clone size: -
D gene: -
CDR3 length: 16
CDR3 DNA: TGTGCTAGTGGTTTGGCCAATCACAGGGCGGACAATGAGCAGTTCTTC
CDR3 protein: CASGLANHRADNEQFF